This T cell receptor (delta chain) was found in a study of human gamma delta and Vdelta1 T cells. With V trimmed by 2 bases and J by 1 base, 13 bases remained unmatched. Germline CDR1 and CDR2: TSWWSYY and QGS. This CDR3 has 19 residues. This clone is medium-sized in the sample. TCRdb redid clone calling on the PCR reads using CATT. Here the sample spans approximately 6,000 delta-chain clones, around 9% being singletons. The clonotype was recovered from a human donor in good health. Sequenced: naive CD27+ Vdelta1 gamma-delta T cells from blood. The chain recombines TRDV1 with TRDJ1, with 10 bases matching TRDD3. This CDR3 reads CALGEFRGDTPAVTDKLIF. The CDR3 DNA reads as TGTGCTCTTGGGGAATTTCGGGGGGATACGCCGGCCGTCACCGATAAACTCATCTTT.